A single sample gave rise to the 5 T cell receptor beta chains below, sequenced in a study of blood T cell repertoires in COVID-19. TCRdb's table, derived via immunoSEQ multiplex PCR, lists solely in-frame clones and lacks some. The sample shows around 80,000 clones, around 79% of them seen only once. Sequences were obtained from peripheral blood. The receptors here all came from a man in his fifties with active or convalescent COVID-19.

V and J are TRBV10-1 and TRBJ2-1; TRBD2 aligns across 8 bases. This CDR3 contains 17 residues. J gave up 3 bases and V 0 bases, and 7 bases lay outside the gene matches. Per the germline V gene, CDR1 is WNHNN and CDR2 is SYGVQD (reference sequence). CDR3 region: CASSESVWRGVYNEQFF. The DNA for the CDR3 is TGCGCCAGCAGTGAGTCGGTCTGGCGGGGGGTCTACAATGAGCAGTTCTTC.

The J gene is TRBJ1-1, the V gene TRBV10-3, with a weak D call TRBD1 (5 bases). The CDR3 is 12 residues long. Germline lookup yields CDR1 ENHRY and CDR2 SYGVKD. V was clipped by 11 bases and J by 3 bases, with 13 bases between them. CDR3 coding DNA: TGTGCCTCCCGCGGGGGTGACACTGAAGCTTTCTTT. Translated: CASRGGDTEAFF.

The chain has TRBV6-1 and TRBJ2-7, with D perhaps matching TRBD2 (5 bases). V lost 2 bases to trimming and J lost 2 bases, with 7 bases between them. There are 13 residues in the CDR3. Germline CDR1 and CDR2: MNHNS and SASEGT. CDR3: CASSEPGTYEQYF. The CDR3 coding sequence is TGTGCCAGCAGTGAACCGGGGACCTACGAGCAGTACTTC.

The J gene is TRBJ2-5, the V gene TRBV12-3 or TRBV12-4; D ambiguous. CDR3 length equals 13 residues. With 7 bases removed from V and 5 bases from J, the gap between germline ends came to 14 bases. CDR3 sequence: CASTAGGRETQYF. The CDR3 region has the DNA TGTGCCAGCACCGCCGGCGGTCGGGAGACCCAGTACTTC.

The chain has TRBV6-5 and TRBJ2-7, with D possibly being TRBD1 (6 bases). The V end lost 5 bases, the J end lost 3 bases, and 14 bases lay between the germline ends. Germline loops: CDR1 MNHEY, CDR2 SVGAGI. The CDR3 loop spans 14 amino acids. CDR3 loop: CASSRNSDSYEQYF. The DNA of the CDR3 is TGTGCCAGCAGTCGCAACTCGGACAGCTACGAGCAGTACTTC.